A selection of T cell receptor beta chains follows, all from one sample in a study of Ad26.COV2.S vaccination and SARS-CoV-2 variants. Clones were read by immunoSEQ multiplex PCR, and TCRdb kept only the in-frame ones, dropping some. The sample has approximately 240,000 clones; roughly 90% are singletons. The sample in question was peripheral blood, obtained in a trial of Ad26.COV2.S vaccine versus placebo. These receptors were collected from a person aged 18-60 years who received the Ad26.COV2.S COVID-19 vaccine or a placebo. Both conserved end residues are part of each CDR3. Each record gives: clone size, D gene, V gene, J gene, CDR3 DNA, CDR3 protein. The D gene is left open where the match is weak. Expanded clones get a size class; other rows say once, few or many, or leave the size out.

NA	TRBD2	TRBV4-3	TRBJ2-5	TGCGCCAGCAGCCTGGAGCCGGGACTAGCGGGGCTTCAAGAGACCCAGTACTTC	CASSLEPGLAGLQETQYF
once	TRBD2	TRBV11-2	TRBJ2-1	TGTGCCAGCAGCCCGGGGGGGTCCTACAATGAGCAGTTCTTC	CASSPGGSYNEQFF
once	TRBD2	TRBV11-2	TRBJ2-5	TGTGCCAGCAGCCCACTAGCGGGGGGGAGGGAGACCCAGTACTTC	CASSPLAGGRETQYF
NA	NA	TRBV10-3	TRBJ2-5	TGTGCCATCAGTGAGTCGACGCAGGGTAAGAAGACCCAGTACTTC	CAISESTQGKKTQYF
NA	TRBD1	TRBV28	TRBJ2-1	TGTGCCAGCAGTTCCCTAGGGCAGGGGGCGCAGGATGAGCAGTTCTTC	CASSSLGQGAQDEQFF
NA	TRBD2	TRBV2	TRBJ2-1	TGTGCCAGCAGTGAGGCGATACTAGCGGGAGTTGGTGAGCAGTTCTTC	CASSEAILAGVGEQFF
NA	NA	TRBV7-9	TRBJ1-5	TGTGCCAGCAGCTTAGGAGGGGGACAGCCCCAGCATTTT	CASSLGGGQPQHF
once	NA	TRBV9	TRBJ1-2	TGTGCCAGCAGCGCTAGGACACGTAACTATGGCTACACCTTC	CASSARTRNYGYTF
NA	TRBD1	TRBV30	TRBJ1-6	TGTGCCTGGAGCCGGGACAGGGATAGCTCCAACAATTCACCCCTCCACTTT	CAWSRDRDSSNNSPLHF
NA	TRBD1	TRBV27	TRBJ2-7	TGTGCCAGCACCCCTTCACCCGGGACAGGGCCCTACGAGCAGTACTTC	CASTPSPGTGPYEQYF
few	TRBD2	TRBV27	TRBJ2-1	TGTGCCAGCAGTCCGATTTTGACTAGCGGGAGTTTCGAGCAGTTCTTC	CASSPILTSGSFEQFF
NA	NA	TRBV10-3	TRBJ1-4	TGTGCCATCAGTGAGGCAGAGGACTCGAAACTGTTTTTT	CAISEAEDSKLFF
NA	NA	TRBV28	TRBJ2-1	TGTGCCAGCAGTTTATCCCCCACTAGGACCAATGAGCAGTTCTTC	CASSLSPTRTNEQFF
NA	TRBD2	TRBV30	TRBJ2-2	TGTGCCTGGGTTAGCGGGTCGAACACCGGGGAGCTGTTTTTT	CAWVSGSNTGELFF
few	TRBD1	TRBV10-1	TRBJ1-6	TGCGCCAGATACCGGGACAGGGTACGAAATTCACCCCTCCACTTT	CARYRDRVRNSPLHF
NA	NA	TRBV5-1	TRBJ2-7	TGCGCCAGCAGCTTAGGCGGGACAGCATCCTACGAGCAGTACTTC	CASSLGGTASYEQYF
NA	TRBD2	TRBV19	TRBJ2-2	TGTGCCAGTAGCATACTAGCGGGGTCGAACACCGGGGAGCTGTTTTTT	CASSILAGSNTGELFF
NA	TRBD2	TRBV18	TRBJ2-5	TGTGCCAGCTCACCACAAAGCGGGGGGGCCCTCGAGACCCAGTACTTC	CASSPQSGGALETQYF
few	NA	TRBV19	TRBJ2-7	TGTGCCAGTAGTTCCGGAGGGATAGCGGTTAGCTCCTACGAGCAGTACTTC	CASSSGGIAVSSYEQYF
NA	TRBD1	TRBV4-3	TRBJ2-1	TGCGCCAGCAGCCAAGATGAGGGGGCTAGAGCGAGCAATGAGCAGTTCTTC	CASSQDEGARASNEQFF
NA	NA	TRBV28	TRBJ2-7	TGTGCCAGCAGTCCGTACGACGGCTACGAGCAGTACTTC	CASSPYDGYEQYF